This TCR beta chain came from a study of Tregs in tolerant kidney transplant recipients. General study results and limits: This study did not directly address biological reproducibility. Few patients were studied, so findings need validation in larger groups. Changing PCR primers prevented nucleotide comparison between some patients' samples.

TCRdb keeps only in-frame clones here, not all; method: immunoSEQ multiplex PCR. Here the sample table reports 25,000 or so clones. Of note for this clone: Its antigen is still unknown. Sequencing ends 3 residues short of the CDR3 end; the germline J gene provides the rest.

CDR1 SGHTA and CDR2 FQGNSA come from the germline V gene. The CDR3 sequence is 15 residues long. Trimming cost V 4 bases and J 1 base; bases outside gene matches: 5. The nonmyeloablative bone marrow transplants came from related graft donors, with transient mixed chimerism. This sequence originates from a human patient who received a combined kidney and bone marrow transplant. Some T cells may originate from the graft donor. The material sequenced was CD4+ T cells from blood (PBMCs), taken 6 months after the transplant. The chain has TRBV7-2 and TRBJ2-7; 9 bases agree with TRBD1. CDR3 residues: CASSYGTGKSYEQYF. The DNA read from the CDR3 is TGTGCCAGCAGCTATGGGACAGGGAAGTCCTACGAG.